This T cell receptor (beta chain) comes out of a study of metastatic and nonmetastatic thyroid tumors. Across the study: Malignant and benign thyroid patients had repertoires compared in peripheral blood and tumor or nodule tissue. Study-wide points: Malignant tumors reportedly showed significantly higher TCR beta diversity than benign nodules in both blood and tumor.

No treatment of any kind had been given to any patient before thyroid surgery. The CDR3 totals 13 residues. CDR1 and CDR2 (germline): KGHDR, SFDVKD. The V and J ends lost 6 bases and 5 bases respectively, with 12 bases between them. This clone turned up a few times. Its antigen is not known. In the original analysis: Differences in CDR3 between clinicopathological groups were drawn on to build a classifier intended to discriminate distant-metastatic papillary thyroid cancer patients. Via MiXCR, TCRdb re-called the PCR reads. These V and J calls are TCRdb output, not the study's own analysis. Of under 45,000 clones in the sample, 35% to 45% are singletons; the top ten hold roughly 23%.

The sequence came from a female donor with papillary thyroid cancer or a benign thyroid nodule (not recorded which). Some clones in this sample may be carry-over from other donors' samples. The chain combines TRBV24-1 with TRBJ2-5; tentatively, D is TRBD1 or TRBD2 (6 bases each). The sample taken for sequencing was tumor tissue. CDR3 sequence: CATSRRGEETQYF. In DNA, the CDR3 is TGTGCCACCAGTCGGAGGGGGGAGGAGACCCAGTACTTC.